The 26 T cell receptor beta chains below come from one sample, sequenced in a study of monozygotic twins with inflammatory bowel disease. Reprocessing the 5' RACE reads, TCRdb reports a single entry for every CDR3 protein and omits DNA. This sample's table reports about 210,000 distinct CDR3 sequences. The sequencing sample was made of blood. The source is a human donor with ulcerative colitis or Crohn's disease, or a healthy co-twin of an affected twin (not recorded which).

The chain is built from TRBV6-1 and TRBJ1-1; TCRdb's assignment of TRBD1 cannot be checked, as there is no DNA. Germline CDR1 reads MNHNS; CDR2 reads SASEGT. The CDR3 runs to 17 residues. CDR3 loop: CASSEGQGDRLFTEAFF.

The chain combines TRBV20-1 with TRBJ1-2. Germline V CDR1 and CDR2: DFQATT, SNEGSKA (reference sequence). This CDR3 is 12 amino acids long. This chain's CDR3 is CSASLQTRGYTF.

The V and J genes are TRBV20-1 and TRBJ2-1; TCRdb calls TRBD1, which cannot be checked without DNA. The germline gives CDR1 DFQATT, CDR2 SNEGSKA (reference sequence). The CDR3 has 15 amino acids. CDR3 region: CSASFYGQGRNEQFF.

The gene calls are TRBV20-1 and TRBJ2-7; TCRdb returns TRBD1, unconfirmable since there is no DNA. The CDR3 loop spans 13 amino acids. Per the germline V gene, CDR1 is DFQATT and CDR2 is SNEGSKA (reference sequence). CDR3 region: CSAREGGIYEQYF.

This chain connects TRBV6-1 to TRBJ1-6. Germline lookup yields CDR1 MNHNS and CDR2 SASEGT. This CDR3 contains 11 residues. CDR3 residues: CASSSRPPLHF.

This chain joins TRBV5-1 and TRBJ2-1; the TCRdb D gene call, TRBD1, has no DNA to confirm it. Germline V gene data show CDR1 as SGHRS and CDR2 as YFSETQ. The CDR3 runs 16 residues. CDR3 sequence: CASSSRAGGPHNEQFF.

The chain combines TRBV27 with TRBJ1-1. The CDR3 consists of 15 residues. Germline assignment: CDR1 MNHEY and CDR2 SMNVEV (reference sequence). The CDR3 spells CASSLSPGVNTEAFF.

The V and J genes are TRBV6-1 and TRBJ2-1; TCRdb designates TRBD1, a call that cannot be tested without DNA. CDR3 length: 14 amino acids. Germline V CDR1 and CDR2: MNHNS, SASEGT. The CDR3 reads CASSRGQGIYEQFF.

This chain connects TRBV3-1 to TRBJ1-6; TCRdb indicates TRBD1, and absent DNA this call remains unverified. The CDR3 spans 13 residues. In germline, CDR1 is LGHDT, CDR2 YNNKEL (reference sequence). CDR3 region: CASSQRQDSPLHF.

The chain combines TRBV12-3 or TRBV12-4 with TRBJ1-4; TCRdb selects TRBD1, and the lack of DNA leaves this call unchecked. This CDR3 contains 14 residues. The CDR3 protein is CASSSGRGNEKLFF.

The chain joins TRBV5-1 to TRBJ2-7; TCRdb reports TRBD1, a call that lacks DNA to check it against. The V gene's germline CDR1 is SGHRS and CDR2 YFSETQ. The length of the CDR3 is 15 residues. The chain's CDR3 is CASSLESGGGYEQYF.

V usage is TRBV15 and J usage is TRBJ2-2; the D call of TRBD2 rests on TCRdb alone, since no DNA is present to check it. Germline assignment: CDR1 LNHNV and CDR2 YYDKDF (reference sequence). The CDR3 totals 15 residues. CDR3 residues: CATSRPAGGTGELFF.

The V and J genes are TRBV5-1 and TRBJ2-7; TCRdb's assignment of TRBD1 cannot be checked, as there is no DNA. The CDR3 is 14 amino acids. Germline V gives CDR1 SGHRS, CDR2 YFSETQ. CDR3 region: CASGTQGLDYEQYF.

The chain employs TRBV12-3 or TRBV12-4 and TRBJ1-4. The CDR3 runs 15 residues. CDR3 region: CASSRTRATNEKLFF.

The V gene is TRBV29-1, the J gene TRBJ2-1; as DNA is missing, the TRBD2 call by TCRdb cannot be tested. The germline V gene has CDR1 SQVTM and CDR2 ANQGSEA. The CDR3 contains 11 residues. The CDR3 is CSASPVDEQFF.

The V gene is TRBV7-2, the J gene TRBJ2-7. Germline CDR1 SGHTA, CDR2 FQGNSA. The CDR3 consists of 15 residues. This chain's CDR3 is CASSLSWVGSYEQYF.

The CDR3 loop reads CSAYRDSQNIQYF. This sequence joins TRBV20-1 and TRBJ2-4; the D call from TCRdb, TRBD1, cannot be confirmed without DNA. Germline loops: CDR1 DFQATT, CDR2 SNEGSKA (reference sequence). The CDR3 is 13 amino acids.

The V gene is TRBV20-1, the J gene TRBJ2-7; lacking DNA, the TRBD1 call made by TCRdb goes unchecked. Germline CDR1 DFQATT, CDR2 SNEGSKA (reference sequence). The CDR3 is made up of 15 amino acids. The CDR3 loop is CSARPSVGPPGAQYF.

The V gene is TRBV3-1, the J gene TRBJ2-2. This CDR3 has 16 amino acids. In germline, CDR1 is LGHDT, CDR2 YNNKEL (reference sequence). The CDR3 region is CASSQEVGVTTGELFF.

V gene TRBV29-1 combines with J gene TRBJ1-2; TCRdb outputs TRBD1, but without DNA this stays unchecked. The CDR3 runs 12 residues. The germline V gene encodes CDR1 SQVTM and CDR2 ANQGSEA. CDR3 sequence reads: CSVPDRGLGYTF.

CDR3 residues: CASSQAGRGEEKLFF. The rearrangement joins TRBV4-2 to TRBJ1-4; the TRBD1 assignment by TCRdb is unverifiable without DNA. Germline lookup yields CDR1 LGHNA and CDR2 YNFKEQ. This CDR3 is built from 15 residues.

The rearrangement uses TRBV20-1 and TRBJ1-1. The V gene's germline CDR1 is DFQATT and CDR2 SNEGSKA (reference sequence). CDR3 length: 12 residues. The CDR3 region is CSASQRNTEAFF.

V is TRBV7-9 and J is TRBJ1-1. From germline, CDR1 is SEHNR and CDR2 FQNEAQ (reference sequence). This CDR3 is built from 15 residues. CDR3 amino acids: CASSRPGGMNTEAFF.

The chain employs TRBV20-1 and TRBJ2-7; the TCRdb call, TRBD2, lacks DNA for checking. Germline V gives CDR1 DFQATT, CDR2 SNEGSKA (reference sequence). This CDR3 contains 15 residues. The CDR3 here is CSARVGGGFDREQYF.

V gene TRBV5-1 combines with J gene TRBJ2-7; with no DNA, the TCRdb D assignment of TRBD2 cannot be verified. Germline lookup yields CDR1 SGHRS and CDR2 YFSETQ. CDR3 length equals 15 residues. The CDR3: CASSLIQGLSYEQYF.

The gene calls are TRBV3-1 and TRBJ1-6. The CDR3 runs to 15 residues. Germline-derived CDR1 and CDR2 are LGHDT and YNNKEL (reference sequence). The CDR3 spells CASSPRGRGPSPLHF.